This entry is about one T cell receptor beta chain. As processed by the authors: Estimation of nucleated cell counts was performed using reference gene primer amplification. Profiling relied on immunoSEQ multiplex PCR, and the TCRdb table lists in-frame clones only, not all of them. D and trimming come from the DNA, and the V and J calls and clone size come from that table. This sample has some 120,000 clones, with approximately 89% found just once. This entry comes from a study of blood T cell repertoires in COVID-19. Study as a whole: Samples taken during acute and convalescent COVID-19 were collected in the United States, Italy and Spain. In each case, the material was cDNA or gDNA derived from T cells, B-cell-depleted T cells, or PBMCs.

In germline, CDR1 is MGHRA, CDR2 YSYEKL. The CDR3 runs 16 residues. J was trimmed by 4 bases and V by 6 bases; bases with no gene match: 8. The Seattle patients joined while their infection was active and were tracked longitudinally afterward. The source material was peripheral blood. This clonotype was sampled from a woman of 80 years or more with COVID-19, enrolled during active disease. The chain uses TRBV4-1 and TRBJ1-3, with 11 bases identical to TRBD1. CDR3 nucleotides: TGCGCCAGCAGACATGGACAGGGGGCATCAGGAAACACCATATATTTT. Its translation: CASRHGQGASGNTIYF.